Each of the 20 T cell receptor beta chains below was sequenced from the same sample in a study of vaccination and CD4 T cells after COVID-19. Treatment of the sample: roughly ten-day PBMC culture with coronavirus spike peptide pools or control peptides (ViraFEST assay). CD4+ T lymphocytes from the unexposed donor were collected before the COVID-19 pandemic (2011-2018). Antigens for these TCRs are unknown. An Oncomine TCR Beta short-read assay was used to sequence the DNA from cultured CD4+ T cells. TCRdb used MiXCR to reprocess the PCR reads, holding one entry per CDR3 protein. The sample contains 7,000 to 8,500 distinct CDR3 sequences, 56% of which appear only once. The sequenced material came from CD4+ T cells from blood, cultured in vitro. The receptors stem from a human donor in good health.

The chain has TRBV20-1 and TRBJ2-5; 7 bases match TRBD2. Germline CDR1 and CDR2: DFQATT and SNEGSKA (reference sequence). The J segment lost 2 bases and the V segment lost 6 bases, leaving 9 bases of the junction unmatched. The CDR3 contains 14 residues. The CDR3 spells CSAPHLAEQETQYF. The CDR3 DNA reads TGCAGTGCCCCCCATCTAGCGGAGCAAGAGACCCAGTACTTC.

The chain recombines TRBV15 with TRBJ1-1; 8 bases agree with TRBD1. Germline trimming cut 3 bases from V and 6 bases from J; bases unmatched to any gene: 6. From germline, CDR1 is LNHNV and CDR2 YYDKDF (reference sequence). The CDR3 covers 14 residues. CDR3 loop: CATSRVDREAEAFF. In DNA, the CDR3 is TGTGCCACCAGCAGGGTGGACAGGGAGGCTGAAGCTTTCTTT.

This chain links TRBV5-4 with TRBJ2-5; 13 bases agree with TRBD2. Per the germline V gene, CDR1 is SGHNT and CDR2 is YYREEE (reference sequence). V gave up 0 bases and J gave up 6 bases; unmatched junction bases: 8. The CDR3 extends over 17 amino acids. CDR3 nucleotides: TGTGCCAGCAGCTTGGGACTAGCGGGAGGAGGGATAAAGACCCAGTACTTC. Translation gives CASSLGLAGGGIKTQYF.

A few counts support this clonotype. CDR3: CASSLEGSNYGYTF. CDR3 coding DNA: TGTGCCAGCAGCTTAGAAGGCAGTAACTATGGCTACACCTTC. The chain is built from TRBV7-9 and TRBJ1-2; D unresolved. Trimming took 1 base from V and 1 from J, leaving 7 bases between them. Per germline, CDR1 SEHNR and CDR2 FQNEAQ (reference sequence). The CDR3 extends over 14 amino acids.

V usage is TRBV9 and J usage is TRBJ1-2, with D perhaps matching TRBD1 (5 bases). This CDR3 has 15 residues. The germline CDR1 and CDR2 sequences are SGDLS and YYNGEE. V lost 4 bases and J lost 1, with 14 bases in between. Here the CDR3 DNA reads TGTGCCAGCAGCTTACGCTCCGACAGTAACTATGGCTACACCTTC. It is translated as CASSLRSDSNYGYTF.

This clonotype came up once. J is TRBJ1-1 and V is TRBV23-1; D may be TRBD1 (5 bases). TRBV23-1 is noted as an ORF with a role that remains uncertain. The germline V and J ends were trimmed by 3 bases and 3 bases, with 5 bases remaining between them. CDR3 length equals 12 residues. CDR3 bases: TGCGCCAGCAGTCAGGGGGACACTGAAGCTTTCTTT. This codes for CASSQGDTEAFF.

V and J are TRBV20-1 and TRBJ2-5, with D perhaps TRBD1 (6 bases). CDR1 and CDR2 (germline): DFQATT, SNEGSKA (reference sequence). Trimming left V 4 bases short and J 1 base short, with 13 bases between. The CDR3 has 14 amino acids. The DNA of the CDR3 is TGCAGTGCTACGGCACAGGGTCCCCAAGAGACCCAGTACTTC. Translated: CSATAQGPQETQYF.

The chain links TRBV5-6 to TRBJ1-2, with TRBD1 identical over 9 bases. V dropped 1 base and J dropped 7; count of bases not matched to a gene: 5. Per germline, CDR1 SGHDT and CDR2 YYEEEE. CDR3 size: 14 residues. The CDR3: CASSLMPGQGGYTF. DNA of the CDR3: TGTGCCAGCAGCTTGATGCCGGGACAGGGTGGCTACACCTTC.

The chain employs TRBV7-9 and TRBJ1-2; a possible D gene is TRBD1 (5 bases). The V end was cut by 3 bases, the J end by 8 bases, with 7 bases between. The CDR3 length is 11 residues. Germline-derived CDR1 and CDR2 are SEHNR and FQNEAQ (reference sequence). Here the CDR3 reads CASSFGGGYTF. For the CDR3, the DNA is TGTGCCAGCAGCTTCGGGGGAGGCTACACCTTC. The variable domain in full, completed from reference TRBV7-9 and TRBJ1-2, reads DTGVSQNPRHKITKRGQNVTFRCDPISEHNRLYWYRQTLGQGPEFLTYFQNEAQLEKSRLLSDRFSAERPKGSFSTLEIQRTEQGDSAMYLCASSFGGGYTFGSGTRLTVV.

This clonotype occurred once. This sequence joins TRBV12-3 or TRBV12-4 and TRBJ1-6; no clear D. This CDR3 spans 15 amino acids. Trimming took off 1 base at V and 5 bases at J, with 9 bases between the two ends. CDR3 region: CASSLGGSDNSPLHF. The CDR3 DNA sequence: TGTGCCAGCAGTTTAGGGGGATCCGATAATTCACCCCTCCACTTT.

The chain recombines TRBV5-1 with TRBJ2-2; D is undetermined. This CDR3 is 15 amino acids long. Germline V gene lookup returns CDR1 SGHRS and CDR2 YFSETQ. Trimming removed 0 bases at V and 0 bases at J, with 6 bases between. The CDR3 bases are TGCGCCAGCAGCTTGGACCAGCCGAACACCGGGGAGCTGTTTTTT. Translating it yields CASSLDQPNTGELFF.

Written as DNA, the CDR3 is TGCAGTGGACTAGCGGGGGGCACAGATACGCAGTATTTT. This encodes CSGLAGGTDTQYF. The rearrangement uses TRBV20-1 and TRBJ2-3; 12 bases match TRBD2. The germline V gene has CDR1 DFQATT and CDR2 SNEGSKA (reference sequence). The CDR3 has 13 amino acids. V was pared by 7 bases and J by 1 base, with 0 bases of the junction left unmatched.

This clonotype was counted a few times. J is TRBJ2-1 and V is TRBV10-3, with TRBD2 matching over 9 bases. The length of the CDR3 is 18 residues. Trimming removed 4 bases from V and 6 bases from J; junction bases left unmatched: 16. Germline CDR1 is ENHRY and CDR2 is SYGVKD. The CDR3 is CAISAPRRTLAGSNEQFF. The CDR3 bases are TGTGCCATCAGTGCCCCACGTAGGACTCTAGCGGGGTCCAATGAGCAGTTCTTC.

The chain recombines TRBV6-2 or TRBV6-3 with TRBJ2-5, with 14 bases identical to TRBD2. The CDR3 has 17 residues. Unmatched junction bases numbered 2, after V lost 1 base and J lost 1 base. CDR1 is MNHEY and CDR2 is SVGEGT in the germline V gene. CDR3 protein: CASSYWTSGGIQETQYF. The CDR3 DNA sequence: TGTGCCAGCAGTTACTGGACTAGCGGGGGGATCCAAGAGACCCAGTACTTC.

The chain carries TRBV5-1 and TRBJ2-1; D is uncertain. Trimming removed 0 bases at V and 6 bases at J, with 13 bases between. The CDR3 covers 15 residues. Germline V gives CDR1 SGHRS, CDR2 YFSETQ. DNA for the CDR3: TGCGCCAGCAGCTTGGTTGTGGGCACTATCAATGAGCAGTTCTTC. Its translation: CASSLVVGTINEQFF.

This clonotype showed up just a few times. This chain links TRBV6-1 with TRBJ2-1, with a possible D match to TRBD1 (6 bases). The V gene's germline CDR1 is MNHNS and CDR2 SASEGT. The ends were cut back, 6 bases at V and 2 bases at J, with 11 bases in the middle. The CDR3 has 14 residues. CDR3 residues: CASRAGAAYNEQFF. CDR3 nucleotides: TGTGCCAGCAGGGCAGGGGCTGCCTACAATGAGCAGTTCTTC.

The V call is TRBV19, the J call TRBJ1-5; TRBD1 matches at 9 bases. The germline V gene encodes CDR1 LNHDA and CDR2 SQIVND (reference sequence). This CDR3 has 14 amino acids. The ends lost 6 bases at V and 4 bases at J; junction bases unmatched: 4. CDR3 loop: CASSPGQGNQPQHF. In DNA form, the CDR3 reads TGTGCCAGTAGCCCTGGACAGGGGAATCAGCCCCAGCATTTT.

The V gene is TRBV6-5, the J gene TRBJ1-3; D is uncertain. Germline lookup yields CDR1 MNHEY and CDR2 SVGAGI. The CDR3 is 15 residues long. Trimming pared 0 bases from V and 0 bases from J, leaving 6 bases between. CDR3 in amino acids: CASSYSGSSGNTIYF. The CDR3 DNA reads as TGTGCCAGCAGTTACTCGGGGAGCTCTGGAAACACCATATATTTT.

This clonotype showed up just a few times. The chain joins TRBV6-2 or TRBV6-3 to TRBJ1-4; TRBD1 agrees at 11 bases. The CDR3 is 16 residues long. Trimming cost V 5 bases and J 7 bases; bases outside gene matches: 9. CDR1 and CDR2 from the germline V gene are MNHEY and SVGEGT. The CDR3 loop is CASSDSLDRGREKLFF. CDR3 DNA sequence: TGTGCCAGCAGTGACAGCCTGGACAGGGGGCGTGAAAAACTGTTTTTT.

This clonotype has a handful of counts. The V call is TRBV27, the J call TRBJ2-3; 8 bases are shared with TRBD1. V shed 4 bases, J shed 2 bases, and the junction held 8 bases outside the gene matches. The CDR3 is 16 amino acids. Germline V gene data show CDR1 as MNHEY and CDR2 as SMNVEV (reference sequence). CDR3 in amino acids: CASSSTGTGYTDTQYF. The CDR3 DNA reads TGTGCCAGCAGTTCGACAGGGACAGGCTACACAGATACGCAGTATTTT.